This entry concerns a single TCR beta chain. This entry is derived from a study of CD8+CD57+ T cells in acquired aplastic anemia. The CDR3 is 16 residues long. Germline V gene sequence: CDR1 WNHNN, CDR2 SYGVQD (reference sequence). V lost 5 bases to trimming and J lost 2 bases, with 16 bases between them. Using genomic DNA as the template, TCR beta VDJ and CDR3 profiling was carried out. TCRdb re-derived calls from the reads in MiXCR, one entry per CDR3 protein. Here the sample spans under 250,000 distinct CDR3 sequences, approximately 35% being singletons. Specimen: sorted CD4+, CD8+, or CD8+CD57+ T cells (not recorded which) from PBMCs. The TCR comes from a human donor in good health, serving as a control. J is TRBJ1-3 and V is TRBV10-1, with D possibly being TRBD1 (6 bases). The chain's CDR3 is CASSRRTAQTGNTIYF. The CDR3 nucleotides are TGCGCCAGCAGTCGGCGGACAGCCCAGACTGGAAACACCATATATTTT.